This entry lists 26 T cell receptor beta chains sequenced from one sample in a study of CD8 T cells in Susac syndrome. Random hexamers were used to reverse transcribe an amount of roughly 0.45 to 1 ug RNA. TCRdb re-called the immunoSEQ multiplex PCR reads through MiXCR, storing one row per CDR3 protein. The sample carries some 150,000 distinct CDR3 sequences, 95% recorded once. The specimen was CD4+ T cells from PBMCs. The receptors come from a human donor with Susac syndrome.

The chain's CDR3 is CASSEGMADTQYF. The CDR3 bases are TGTGCCAGCAGCGAAGGGATGGCAGATACGCAGTATTTT. The genes are TRBV7-9 and TRBJ2-3, with D unclear. V lost 5 bases and J 4 bases, leaving 10 bases between the germline ends. The CDR3 consists of 13 residues. Germline lookup yields CDR1 SEHNR and CDR2 FQNEAQ (reference sequence).

V is TRBV4-3 and J is TRBJ2-5; 8 bases align to TRBD1. Germline values: CDR1 LGHNA, CDR2 YSLEER. Trimming at V came to 4 bases and at J to 5 bases, leaving 12 bases not matched to a gene. CDR3 size: 16 residues. This chain's CDR3 is CASSLARTGYVETQYF. CDR3 sequence (DNA): TGCGCCAGCAGCCTCGCCCGGACAGGGTATGTTGAGACCCAGTACTTC.

The rearrangement joins TRBV7-9 to TRBJ2-1; D remains ambiguous. V shed 5 bases and J shed 5 bases, with 7 bases lying between them. The length of the CDR3 is 12 residues. CDR1 SEHNR and CDR2 FQNEAQ come from the germline V gene (reference sequence). CDR3 region: CASSPSNNEQFF. CDR3 coding DNA: TGTGCCAGCAGCCCAAGTAACAATGAGCAGTTCTTC.

Written as DNA, the CDR3 is TGCAGCGTTCAGTACACAGATACGCAGTATTTT. Protein product: CSVQYTDTQYF. The J gene is TRBJ2-3, the V gene TRBV29-1; unclear D gene. Trimming cost V 5 bases and J 2 bases, with 5 bases left between them. The CDR3 totals 11 residues. CDR1 and CDR2 from the germline V gene are SQVTM and ANQGSEA.

The chain employs TRBV30 and TRBJ1-1; no firm D call. The CDR3 has 14 residues. Germline loops: CDR1 GTSNPN, CDR2 SVGIG (reference sequence). Trimming stripped 2 bases from V and 1 base from J, with 11 bases between. CDR3 DNA: TGTGCCTGGAGTCCGCGGCTTCCGAACACTGAAGCTTTCTTT. This gives the protein CAWSPRLPNTEAFF.

The genes are TRBV18 and TRBJ2-2; 7 bases are a match to TRBD1. Germline V gene sequence: CDR1 KGHSH, CDR2 LQKENI. Losses at the gene ends were 1 base for V and 5 bases for J; bases not matched to a gene: 4. The CDR3 runs 15 residues. In DNA form, the CDR3 reads TGTGCCAGCTCACCACGACAGGGACCTACCGGGGAGCTGTTTTTT. Translating it yields CASSPRQGPTGELFF.

The chain recombines TRBV29-1 with TRBJ1-1, with TRBD1 identical over 8 bases. Unmatched junction bases numbered 8, after V lost 1 base and J lost 7 bases. The CDR3 totals 14 residues. Per germline, CDR1 SQVTM and CDR2 ANQGSEA. The CDR3 sequence is CSVEVSQGAGEAFF. Here the CDR3 DNA reads TGCAGCGTTGAAGTTTCCCAGGGGGCCGGTGAAGCTTTCTTT.

The chain couples TRBV29-1 to TRBJ1-1, with a possible D match to TRBD1 (6 bases). CDR1 and CDR2 (germline): SQVTM, ANQGSEA. The CDR3 spans 13 residues. Trimming left V 7 bases short and J 3 bases short, with 15 bases between. CDR3: CSARARGDTEAFF. CDR3 in DNA: TGCAGCGCAAGGGCCAGGGGCGACACTGAAGCTTTCTTT.

This sequence joins TRBV4-2 and TRBJ2-6; D is unresolved. The CDR3 is 16 residues long. The germline gives CDR1 LGHNA, CDR2 YNFKEQ. Trimming removed 4 bases at V and 2 bases at J, with 12 bases between. CDR3 DNA sequence: TGTGCCAGCAGCCCCCGAGTCGGCACTGGGGCCAACGTCCTGACTTTC. It encodes CASSPRVGTGANVLTF.

The chain uses TRBV4-3 and TRBJ2-2; 12 positions agree with TRBD2. The CDR3 is 18 amino acids. Unmatched junction bases numbered 6, after V lost 4 bases and J lost 0 bases. Germline loops: CDR1 LGHNA, CDR2 YSLEER. In DNA form, the CDR3 reads TGCGCCAGCAGCCTTCGGACTAGCGGGGCTTCGAACACCGGGGAGCTGTTTTTT. Translation gives CASSLRTSGASNTGELFF.

This chain joins TRBV13 and TRBJ2-7, with unresolved D. The CDR3 runs to 12 residues. Germline loops: CDR1 PRHDT, CDR2 FYEKMQ (reference sequence). Trimming cost V 2 bases and J 7 bases, with 9 bases left between them. CDR3 nucleotide sequence: TGTGCCAGCAGCTTACAGCGTAGAGAGCAGTACTTC. Translation: CASSLQRREQYF. The whole variable domain, filled in from reference TRBV13 and TRBJ2-7, reads AAGVIQSPRHLIKEKRETATLKCYPIPRHDTVYWYQQGPGQDPQFLISFYEKMQSDKGSIPDRFSAQQFSDYHSELNMSSLELGDSALYFCASSLQRREQYFGPGTRLTVT.

V and J are TRBV4-2 and TRBJ2-2, with D possibly TRBD1 on 5 matching bases. CDR3 length: 15 amino acids. Germline CDR1 is LGHNA and CDR2 is YNFKEQ. V was cut by 2 bases and J by 4 bases, with 11 bases left in between. The CDR3, as DNA: TGTGCCAGCAGCCAAAGGGGTAAAAGCACCGGGGAGCTGTTTTTT. Translating gives CASSQRGKSTGELFF.

This clonotype appeared a single time. The J gene is TRBJ1-5, the V gene TRBV29-1, with a tentative D call TRBD1 (6 bases). V gave up 5 bases and J gave up 6 bases, with 14 bases separating them. Looked up from germline, CDR1 is SQVTM and CDR2 is ANQGSEA. The CDR3 contains 13 residues. The CDR3 region is CSVQGRIGQPQHF. CDR3 DNA sequence: TGCAGCGTTCAGGGGCGAATAGGTCAGCCCCAGCATTTT.

This chain links TRBV3-1 with TRBJ2-7; 11 bases align to TRBD2. Per the germline V gene, CDR1 is LGHDT and CDR2 is YNNKEL (reference sequence). CDR3 length: 14 residues. J lost 3 bases, V lost 5 bases, and 3 bases had no gene match. CDR3 nucleotides: TGTGCCAGCAGCAAGACTAGCGGGGACTACGAGCAGTACTTC. It translates to CASSKTSGDYEQYF.

V is TRBV30 and J is TRBJ1-2, with unresolved D. Germline V gives CDR1 GTSNPN, CDR2 SVGIG (reference sequence). The CDR3 has 15 residues. The V and J ends lost 0 bases and 3 bases respectively, with 14 bases between them. Here the CDR3 DNA reads TGTGCCTGGAGTGTTAGGGTTAGGGATTACTATGGCTACACCTTC. This encodes CAWSVRVRDYYGYTF.

The chain's CDR3 is CATSDLRNFGRFSYEQYF. The DNA for the CDR3 is TGTGCCACCAGTGATTTGCGGAACTTTGGGAGATTCAGCTACGAGCAGTACTTC. The chain has TRBV24-1 and TRBJ2-7, with D possibly matching TRBD2 (5 bases). The CDR3 is made up of 18 amino acids. Germline CDR1 is KGHDR and CDR2 is SFDVKD. Deletions cut 0 bases from V and 3 bases from J, with 20 bases between.

The V gene is TRBV5-1, the J gene TRBJ1-2; no reliable D call. Germline V lookup: CDR1 SGHRS, CDR2 YFSETQ. The germline V and J ends were trimmed by 3 bases and 3 bases, with 9 bases remaining between them. The CDR3 has 13 amino acids. The CDR3 DNA reads as TGCGCCAGCAGCTCTACAACGGACTATGGCTACACCTTC. Protein product: CASSSTTDYGYTF.

The chain links TRBV25-1 to TRBJ1-1; D unresolved. Trimming pared 4 bases from V and 0 bases from J, leaving 6 bases between. The CDR3 covers 13 residues. The germline gives CDR1 MGHDK, CDR2 SYGVNS. Written as DNA, the CDR3 is TGTGCCAGCAGTGCTACTATGAACACTGAAGCTTTCTTT. Encoded protein: CASSATMNTEAFF. Full variable domain (missing parts from reference TRBV25-1 and TRBJ1-1): EADIYQTPRYLVIGTGKKITLECSQTMGHDKMYWYQQDPGMELHLIHYSYGVNSTEKGDLSSESTVSRIRTEHFPLTLESARPSHTSQYLCASSATMNTEAFFGQGTRLTVV.

The chain is built from TRBV27 and TRBJ2-1; TRBD1 agrees at 10 bases. Germline-derived CDR1 and CDR2 are MNHEY and SMNVEV (reference sequence). The CDR3 is 17 residues long. V lost 3 bases to trimming and J lost 6 bases; unmatched junction nucleotides: 11. CDR3 residues: CASSFYRVGDRGNEQFF. CDR3 nucleotide sequence: TGTGCCAGCAGTTTTTATCGGGTCGGGGACAGGGGCAATGAGCAGTTCTTC.

The V and J genes are TRBV5-1 and TRBJ2-3, with 9 bases fitting TRBD1. Germline trimming cut 4 bases from V and 4 bases from J; bases unmatched to any gene: 4. From germline, CDR1 is SGHRS and CDR2 YFSETQ. The CDR3 is 14 amino acids. CDR3 in DNA: TGCGCCAGCAGCCCGGACAGGGGAGCAGATACGCAGTATTTT. It encodes CASSPDRGADTQYF.

The chain links TRBV19 to TRBJ1-5, with D possibly being TRBD1 (5 bases). Germline V CDR1 and CDR2: LNHDA, SQIVND (reference sequence). V was pared by 9 bases and J by 3 bases, with 18 bases between. CDR3 length: 15 residues. CDR3 DNA: TGTGCCAGCAGAGAGCAGGGCCCCACCAATCAGCCCCAGCATTTT. As protein: CASREQGPTNQPQHF.

This chain links TRBV30 with TRBJ1-5; 7 bases line up with TRBD1. Germline V gives CDR1 GTSNPN, CDR2 SVGIG (reference sequence). After removal of 0 bases from V and 0 bases from J, the junction contained 5 bases not matched to a gene. The CDR3 is made up of 16 amino acids. The CDR3 DNA reads TGTGCCTGGAGTGTACCTGGGACAGCTAGCAATCAGCCCCAGCATTTT. This codes for CAWSVPGTASNQPQHF.

The genes are TRBV5-1 and TRBJ2-5; a weak D match, TRBD2 (6 bases). The ends were cut back, 4 bases at V and 5 bases at J, with 15 bases in the middle. Germline V gene sequence: CDR1 SGHRS, CDR2 YFSETQ. The CDR3 is 14 residues long. The DNA for the CDR3 is TGCGCCAGCAGCCCGGGAGTGCGGGTGGAGACCCAGTACTTC. Its translation is CASSPGVRVETQYF.

This chain links TRBV12-5 with TRBJ1-5, with a weak D call TRBD1 (5 bases). This CDR3 contains 15 residues. Germline V gives CDR1 LGHNT, CDR2 FRNRAP. Deletions cut 3 bases from V and 2 bases from J, with 11 bases between. The CDR3: CASGLGEAGNQPQHF. The CDR3 DNA follows: TGTGCTAGTGGTTTAGGGGAAGCTGGCAATCAGCCCCAGCATTTT.

This CDR3 is CASSPTVFRSYEQYF. The CDR3 DNA is TGTGCCAGCAGCCCTACCGTCTTTAGATCCTACGAGCAGTACTTC. This sequence joins TRBV3-1 and TRBJ2-7; no reliable D call. The CDR3 is 15 amino acids. CDR1 is LGHDT, CDR2 YNNKEL, per germline (reference sequence). Trimming took off 4 bases at V and 1 base at J, with 14 bases between the two ends.

A single count supports this clonotype. The chain carries TRBV12-3 or TRBV12-4 and TRBJ2-1; D is perhaps TRBD2 (5 bases). The V end lost 6 bases, the J end lost 15 bases, and 15 bases lay between the germline ends. This CDR3 has 11 residues. The CDR3 DNA follows: TGTGCCAGCAGGACGGACTGGCGACTGTTCTTC. Amino acid sequence: CASRTDWRLFF.